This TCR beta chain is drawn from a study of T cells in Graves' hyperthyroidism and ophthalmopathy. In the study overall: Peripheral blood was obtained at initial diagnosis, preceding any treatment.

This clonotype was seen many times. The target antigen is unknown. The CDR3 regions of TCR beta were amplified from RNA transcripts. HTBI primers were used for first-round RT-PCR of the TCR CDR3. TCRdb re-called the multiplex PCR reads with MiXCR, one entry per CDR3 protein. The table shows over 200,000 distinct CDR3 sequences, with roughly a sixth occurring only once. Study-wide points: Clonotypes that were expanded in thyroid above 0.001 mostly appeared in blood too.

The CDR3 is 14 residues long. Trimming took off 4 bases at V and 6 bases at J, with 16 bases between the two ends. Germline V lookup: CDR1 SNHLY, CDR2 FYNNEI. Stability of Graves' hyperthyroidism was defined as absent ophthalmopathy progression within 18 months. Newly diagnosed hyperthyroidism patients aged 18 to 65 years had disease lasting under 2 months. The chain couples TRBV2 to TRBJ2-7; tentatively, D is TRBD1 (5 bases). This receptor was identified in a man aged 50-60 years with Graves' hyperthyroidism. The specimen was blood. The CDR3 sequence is CASSGTGRMGEQYF. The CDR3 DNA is TGTGCCAGCAGTGGTACAGGACGCATGGGCGAGCAGTACTTC.